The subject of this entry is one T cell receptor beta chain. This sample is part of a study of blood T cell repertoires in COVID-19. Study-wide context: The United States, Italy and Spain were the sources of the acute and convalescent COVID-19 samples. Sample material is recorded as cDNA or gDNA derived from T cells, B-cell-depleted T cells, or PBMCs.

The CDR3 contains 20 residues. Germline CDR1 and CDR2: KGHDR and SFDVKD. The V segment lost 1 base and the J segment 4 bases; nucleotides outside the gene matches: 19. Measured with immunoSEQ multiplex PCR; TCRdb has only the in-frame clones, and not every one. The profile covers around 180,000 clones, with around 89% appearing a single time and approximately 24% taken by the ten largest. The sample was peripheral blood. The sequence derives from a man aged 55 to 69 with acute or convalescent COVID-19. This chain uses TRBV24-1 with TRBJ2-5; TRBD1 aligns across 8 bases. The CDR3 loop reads CATSDFNPQGAHSMGETQYF. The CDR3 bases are TGTGCCACCAGTGATTTCAACCCCCAGGGGGCGCACTCTATGGGAGAGACCCAGTACTTC.